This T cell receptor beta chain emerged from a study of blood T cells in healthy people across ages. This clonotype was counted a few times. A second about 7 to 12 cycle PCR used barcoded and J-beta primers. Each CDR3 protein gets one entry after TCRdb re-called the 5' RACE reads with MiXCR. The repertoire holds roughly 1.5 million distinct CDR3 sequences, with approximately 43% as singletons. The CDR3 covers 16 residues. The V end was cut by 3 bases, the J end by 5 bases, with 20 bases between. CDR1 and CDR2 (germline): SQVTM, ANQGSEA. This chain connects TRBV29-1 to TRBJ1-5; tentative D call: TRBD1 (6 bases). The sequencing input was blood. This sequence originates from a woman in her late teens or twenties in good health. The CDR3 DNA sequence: TGCAGCGTTGACGACGTGGGGGCGAGGGGTCATCAGCCCCAGCATTTT. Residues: CSVDDVGARGHQPQHF.